This T cell receptor beta chain was documented in a study of cytomegalovirus exposure and HLA in healthy donors. About the research overall: HLA-typed donors were the source of some 85 million unique TCRs, which an early data release held. Study-wide findings and caveats: In a later analysis, the majority of CMV-associated beta chains seemingly showed HLA restriction.

Unrecorded immune exposure was likely among donors, who were nominally healthy when sampled. A note on this clone: Its specificity is not known.

The study ran its PCR with 60 Vbeta and 13 Jbeta primers. In the authors' workflow: Unique TCR beta chains totaled roughly 80 million in a later count, with 8.5 million to 12 million of them shared. Profiled with immunoSEQ multiplex PCR; TCRdb holds only in-frame clones, not every one. V, J and clone size are taken as reported in that table, and D and trimming were inferred from the DNA itself. Here the sample spans approximately 140,000 clones, roughly 87% being singletons. Input material: PBMCs. The TCR was taken from a woman between 40 and 50 years old in good health and CMV-seronegative.

As DNA, the CDR3 is TGTGCCAGCAGCTTCAGGGGGAACACCGGGGAGCTGTTTTTT. Its protein product is CASSFRGNTGELFF. This chain connects TRBV11-3 to TRBJ2-2; a possible D gene is TRBD1 (6 bases). Between the trimmed V and J ends, which lost 3 bases and 1 base, there was a span of 6 bases. The CDR3 spans 14 residues. Germline V gene sequence: CDR1 SGHNT, CDR2 YENEEA. Together with reference TRBV11-3 and TRBJ2-2, the CDR3 gives the full variable domain: EAGVVQSPRYKIIEKKQPVAFWCNPISGHNTLYWYLQNLGQGPELLIRYENEEAVDDSQLPKDRFSAERLKGVDSTLKIQPAELGDSAVYLCASSFRGNTGELFFGEGSRLTVL.